The 16 T cell receptor beta chains below all came from one sample that was sequenced in a study of T cell responses to AZD1222 COVID-19 vaccine. Assay used: immunoSEQ multiplex PCR; TCRdb lists only in-frame clones, some missing. Of 150,000 to 200,000 clones listed, around 92% were seen once; the top ten hold over 9.5%. The sequenced sample was peripheral blood, obtained on day 0 of AZD1222 vaccination. Receptors were obtained from an adult in good health.

This chain connects TRBV5-8 to TRBJ1-1; TRBD1 is a possible D gene (6 bases). The CDR3 is made up of 13 amino acids. Germline assignment: CDR1 SGHTS and CDR2 YDEGEE. Trimming removed 4 bases from V and 6 bases from J, with 13 bases in between. DNA of the CDR3: TGTGCCAGCAGCCGGCTAGGGGGAGCTGAAGCTTTCTTT. Amino acids: CASSRLGGAEAFF.

Concerning this clone: No DNA is shown, since the ends of the CDR3 on it are uncertain; the CDR3 is the one TCRdb lists. This chain joins TRBV11-2 and TRBJ2-4. CDR1 and CDR2 (germline): SGHAT, FQNNGV. The CDR3 has 17 amino acids, counting both end residues. The chain's CDR3 is CASSLSLRERGGNIQYF.

The rearrangement links TRBV7-9 to TRBJ1-3; TRBD1 might be the D (5 bases). There are 14 residues in the CDR3. The germline CDR1 and CDR2 sequences are SEHNR and FQNEAQ (reference sequence). Trimming cost V 5 bases and J 1 base, with 9 bases left between them. CDR3 coding DNA: TGTGCCAGCAGCAAAGGGGTTTCTGGAAACACCATATATTTT. It encodes CASSKGVSGNTIYF. Full variable domain (remainder filled in from reference TRBV7-9 and TRBJ1-3): DTGVSQNPRHKITKRGQNVTFRCDPISEHNRLYWYRQTLGQGPEFLTYFQNEAQLEKSRLLSDRFSAERPKGSFSTLEIQRTEQGDSAMYLCASSKGVSGNTIYFGEGSWLTVV.

This chain joins TRBV3-1 (or the pseudogene TRBV3-2) and TRBJ1-1; D not certain. This CDR3 is built from 13 residues. Germline CDR1 is LGHDT and CDR2 is YNNKEL (reference sequence). V lost 1 base, J lost 7 bases, and 10 bases lay in between. CDR3 amino acids: CASSQVEAGEAFF. CDR3 coding DNA: TGTGCCAGCAGCCAAGTCGAGGCAGGTGAAGCTTTCTTT.

V usage is TRBV5-5 and J usage is TRBJ2-6, with D possibly matching TRBD1 (5 bases). The V end lost 5 bases, the J end lost 0 bases, and 21 bases lay between the germline ends. The CDR3 is 19 amino acids. CDR1 and CDR2 from the germline V gene are SGHKS and YYEKEE (reference sequence). The CDR3 nucleotides read TGTGCCAGCAGTCTACAAGACAGTATCTCTATCTCTGGGGCCAACGTCCTGACTTTC. This gives the protein CASSLQDSISISGANVLTF.

V usage is TRBV4-1 and J usage is TRBJ1-1; D is uncertain. V shed 4 bases and J shed 3 bases, with 12 bases lying between them. The CDR3 has 14 amino acids. Germline loops: CDR1 MGHRA, CDR2 YSYEKL. The CDR3 nucleotides read TGCGCCAGCAGCCCCGGTAGTATGGACACTGAAGCTTTCTTT. As protein: CASSPGSMDTEAFF.

The gene calls are TRBV7-2 and TRBJ2-1; weak D call: TRBD2 (5 bases). Germline V CDR1 and CDR2: SGHTA, FQGNSA. Deletions cut 1 base from V and 0 bases from J, with 16 bases between. CDR3 length: 18 residues. The DNA for the CDR3 is TGTGCCAGCAGCTTAGTAGTTGGTCGGGGTTACTCCTACAATGAGCAGTTCTTC. Protein product: CASSLVVGRGYSYNEQFF.

The V gene is TRBV30, the J gene TRBJ1-5, with D perhaps TRBD1 (6 bases). Trimming left V 2 bases short and J 3 bases short, with 11 bases between. The CDR3 sequence is 14 residues long. In germline, CDR1 is GTSNPN, CDR2 SVGIG (reference sequence). The CDR3 region has the DNA TGTGCCTGGAGTATGCAGGGGTACAATCAGCCCCAGCATTTT. Its translation is CAWSMQGYNQPQHF.

The chain couples TRBV5-1 to TRBJ1-1; 8 nucleotides match TRBD1. The CDR3 consists of 14 residues. The V gene's germline CDR1 is SGHRS and CDR2 YFSETQ. Unmatched junction bases numbered 2, after V lost 0 bases and J lost 4 bases. The CDR3 is CASSLGQGLTEAFF. The CDR3 DNA is TGCGCCAGCAGCTTGGGACAGGGGCTCACTGAAGCTTTCTTT. Using reference TRBV5-1 and TRBJ1-1 for the parts outside the CDR3, the full variable domain is KAGVTQTPRYLIKTRGQQVTLSCSPISGHRSVSWYQQTPGQGLQFLFEYFSETQRNKGNFPGRFSGRQFSNSRSEMNVSTLELGDSALYLCASSLGQGLTEAFFGQGTRLTVV.

The chain carries TRBV27 and TRBJ1-6; perhaps TRBD1 as D (5 bases). CDR3 size: 13 residues. Trimming removed 6 bases at V and 7 bases at J, with 10 bases between. Germline CDR1 reads MNHEY; CDR2 reads SMNVEV (reference sequence). In nucleotides, the CDR3 is TGTGCCAGCAGCACCAGGGAAAATTCACCCCTCCACTTT. Translation gives CASSTRENSPLHF.

The chain joins TRBV24-1 to TRBJ2-3, with D possibly being TRBD1 (6 bases). V lost 1 base, J lost 14 bases, and 12 bases lay in between. CDR3 length equals 12 residues. The germline V gene has CDR1 KGHDR and CDR2 SFDVKD. CDR3 region: CATSDFGQLRYF. DNA of the CDR3: TGTGCCACCAGTGATTTTGGACAGCTTCGGTATTTT.

V is TRBV10-3 and J is TRBJ1-5; 9 nucleotides agree with TRBD1. Germline loops: CDR1 ENHRY, CDR2 SYGVKD. The trim removed 3 bases at V and 0 bases at J, leaving 9 bases unmatched. The CDR3 spans 18 residues. The CDR3 DNA reads as TGTGCCATCAGTGAAGGGACAGGGAGGGAGAATAGCAATCAGCCCCAGCATTTT. It is translated as CAISEGTGRENSNQPQHF.

V is TRBV6-5 and J is TRBJ2-7, with D perhaps matching TRBD1 (6 bases). Per germline, CDR1 MNHEY and CDR2 SVGAGI. CDR3 length: 13 amino acids. Deletions cut 6 bases from V and 2 bases from J, with 11 bases between. CDR3 protein: CASSRDTTYEQYF. CDR3 DNA sequence: TGTGCCAGCAGCCGGGACACTACCTACGAGCAGTACTTC.

The chain links TRBV6-5 to TRBJ1-5; D may be TRBD1 (6 bases). Germline V gene data show CDR1 as MNHEY and CDR2 as SVGAGI. The CDR3 runs to 13 residues. V was trimmed by 4 bases and J by 6 bases, leaving 10 bases between them. CDR3 in DNA: TGTGCCAGCAGTTTAACAGGGTTTCAGCCCCAGCATTTT. Translated: CASSLTGFQPQHF.

The table lists this clone with a count of one. The gene calls are TRBV5-6 and TRBJ2-7; D call uncertain. Germline V gene sequence: CDR1 SGHDT, CDR2 YYEEEE. The CDR3 sequence is 16 residues long. V lost 4 bases and J lost 5, with 22 bases in between. DNA of the CDR3: TGTGCCAGCAGCCAAAACGGAATTCTTGGGTGGGACGAGCAGTACTTC. Translating it yields CASSQNGILGWDEQYF.

The gene calls are TRBV9 and TRBJ2-2; 8 nucleotides agree with TRBD1. Germline V gives CDR1 SGDLS, CDR2 YYNGEE. V shed 3 bases and J 5 bases; nucleotides not matched to a gene: 6. The CDR3 totals 15 residues. The CDR3 nucleotides are TGTGCCAGCAGCGCGACAGGGGCCCTAACCGGGGAGCTGTTTTTT. It translates to CASSATGALTGELFF.